A selection of T cell receptor beta chains follows, all from one sample in a study of beta chain features in type 1 diabetes. The protocol was immunoSEQ multiplex PCR, while the TCRdb copy is restricted to in-frame clones and leaves out a portion. The sample has 400,000 to 450,000 clones, approximately 14% seen once. Sequences were obtained from naive CD4+ T cells from blood. The receptor source for this set is a man in his thirties or forties in good health. CDR3s include the opening cysteine and the closing phenylalanine or tryptophan. A D gene is named only where the DNA matches it firmly. The listing skips clone size in some rows; elsewhere it reads once, few, many or a size class.

>TRBJ1-1|-|-|TRBV4-1
CASSQEMVTEAFF
TGCGCCAGCAGCCAAGAAATGGTTACTGAAGCTTTCTTT
>TRBJ1-5|TRBD1|few|TRBV6-1
CASSGYRGEWQPQHF
TGTGCCAGCAGTGGATACAGGGGTGAGTGGCAGCCCCAGCATTTT
>TRBJ1-2|TRBD1|-|TRBV28
CASSLSRGDGGANYGYTF
TGTGCCAGCAGTTTATCCAGGGGGGACGGAGGAGCTAACTATGGCTACACCTTC
>TRBJ2-7|-|-|TRBV2
CASSPMAGSEQYF
TGTGCCAGCAGTCCGATGGCGGGGTCCGAGCAGTACTTC
>TRBJ2-5|-|few|TRBV19
CASSKETETQYF
TGTGCCAGTAGTAAGGAGACAGAGACCCAGTACTTC
>TRBJ1-1|-|few|TRBV29-1
CSVRRGPLSEAFF
TGCAGCGTCCGTCGAGGTCCCCTGTCTGAAGCTTTCTTT
>TRBJ2-3|-|-|TRBV5-1
CASSLPTGVVTDTQYF
TGCGCCAGCAGCTTACCGACAGGAGTAGTCACAGATACGCAGTATTTT
>TRBJ1-5|-|few|TRBV6-1
CASKIGNQPQHF
TGTGCCAGCAAAATTGGCAATCAGCCCCAGCATTTT
>TRBJ1-1|-|-|TRBV4-3
CASSQAPAAMNTEAFF
TGCGCCAGCAGCCAAGCCCCGGCAGCCATGAACACTGAAGCTTTCTTT
>TRBJ1-2|-|few|TRBV7-2
CASKLAEANYGYTF
TGTGCCAGCAAGTTAGCCGAAGCTAACTATGGCTACACCTTC
>TRBJ2-7|-|-|TRBV20-1
CSARGSYEQYF
TGCAGTGCTAGAGGCAGCTACGAGCAGTACTTC
>TRBJ2-3|-|-|TRBV7-2
CASSLVTGSETDTQYF
TGTGCCAGCAGCTTAGTAACGGGGTCCGAAACAGATACGCAGTATTTT
>TRBJ2-5|TRBD1|-|TRBV13
CASAGTGKGAQYF
TGTGCCAGCGCCGGGACAGGGAAAGGGGCCCAGTACTTC
>TRBJ2-2|TRBD2|-|TRBV14
CASSHAGTTNTGELFF
TGTGCCAGCAGCCACGCCGGGACTACGAACACCGGGGAGCTGTTTTTT
>TRBJ2-1|TRBD2|-|TRBV12-5
CASGLVFTSGGNEQFF
TGTGCTAGTGGTTTGGTATTTACTAGCGGGGGAAATGAGCAGTTCTTC
>TRBJ1-1|-|-|TRBV30
CAWRRDRNTEAFF
TGTGCCTGGAGAAGAGACAGGAACACTGAAGCTTTCTTT
>TRBJ2-1|-|few|TRBV14
CASSQGGSGGILGEQFF
TGTGCCAGCAGCCAAGGTGGTTCAGGAGGCATTTTGGGTGAGCAGTTCTTC
>TRBJ2-1|-|few|TRBV12-5
CASLSGYYNEQFF
TGTGCTAGCCTATCAGGGTACTACAATGAGCAGTTCTTC
>TRBJ1-2|-|-|TRBV4-1
CASSPYAGPGGNYGYTF
TGCGCCAGCAGCCCCTATGCGGGCCCCGGCGGGAACTATGGCTACACCTTC
>TRBJ2-5|-|few|TRBV10-3
CAISLNEETQYF
TGTGCCATCAGCCTGAACGAAGAGACCCAGTACTTC
>TRBJ2-3|-|few|TRBV4-3
CASSREAGTDTQYF
TGCGCCAGCAGCCGTGAAGCGGGCACAGATACGCAGTATTTT
>TRBJ2-1|-|-|TRBV30
CAWSVGYRRQNEQFF
TGTGCCTGGAGTGTTGGATATCGAAGGCAAAATGAGCAGTTCTTC
>TRBJ2-5|-|few|TRBV11-3
CASSLQGRETQYF
TGTGCCAGCAGCTTACAGGGAAGGGAGACCCAGTACTTC
>TRBJ2-2|-|few|TRBV4-3
CASSQEARAGELFF
TGCGCCAGCAGCCAAGAGGCTAGGGCCGGGGAGCTGTTTTTT
>TRBJ2-4|-|few|TRBV4-1
CASSPPGWVQYF
TGCGCCAGCAGCCCTCCGGGTTGGGTTCAGTACTTC
>TRBJ1-5|-|-|TRBV25-1
CASSEYAGNQPQHF
TGTGCCAGCAGTGAATATGCAGGGAACCAGCCCCAGCATTTT
>TRBJ2-6|-|few|TRBV4-3
CASSLEGPGANVLTF
TGCGCCAGCAGCCTAGAGGGGCCTGGGGCCAACGTCCTGACTTTC
>TRBJ1-1|-|-|TRBV7-3
CASSLMGSGTEAFF
TGTGCCAGCAGCTTAATGGGTAGTGGGACTGAAGCTTTCTTT
>TRBJ2-1|-|-|TRBV30
CAWSVRTSFNEQFF
TGTGCCTGGAGTGTACGAACTTCATTCAATGAGCAGTTCTTC
>TRBJ1-2|-|few|TRBV29-1
CSVEDLGLGGYTF
TGCAGCGTTGAAGATCTAGGTTTGGGTGGCTACACCTTC
>TRBJ2-7|-|-|TRBV25-1
CASSYYEQYF
TGTGCCAGCAGCTACTACGAGCAGTACTTC
>TRBJ1-1|-|few|TRBV29-1
CSVEVSPGQQAFF
TGCAGCGTTGAAGTCTCCCCGGGACAACAAGCTTTCTTT
>TRBJ1-4|TRBD1|-|TRBV4-3
CASSPGQLREKLFF
TGCGCCAGCAGTCCGGGACAGCTACGTGAAAAACTGTTTTTT
>TRBJ2-1|-|-|TRBV6-5
CASSPDWGLYNEQFF
TGTGCCAGCAGTCCGGACTGGGGGTTGTACAATGAGCAGTTCTTC
>TRBJ1-5|-|-|TRBV9
CASSPGVGNQPQHF
TGTGCCAGCAGCCCAGGGGTCGGCAATCAGCCCCAGCATTTT
>TRBJ2-3|TRBD1|-|TRBV18
CASSGGTGVDTQYF
TGTGCCAGCTCAGGCGGGACAGGTGTGGATACGCAGTATTTT
>TRBJ1-5|-|-|TRBV30
CAWSPLGYQPQHF
TGTGCCTGGAGCCCCCTAGGGTACCAGCCCCAGCATTTT
>TRBJ2-7|-|few|TRBV5-1
CASSFQTENYEQYF
TGCGCCAGCAGCTTCCAAACAGAGAACTACGAGCAGTACTTC
>TRBJ1-1|TRBD1|-|TRBV25-1
CASSEARGPNEAFF
TGTGCCAGCAGTGAGGCCAGGGGGCCGAATGAAGCTTTCTTT
>TRBJ2-3|TRBD2|few|TRBV5-6
CASSRWDYAVVGTDTQYF
TGTGCCAGCAGCCGTTGGGACTACGCGGTGGTGGGCACAGATACGCAGTATTTT
>TRBJ1-3|TRBD1|few|TRBV7-9
CASSLQGAGNTIYF
TGTGCCAGCAGCTTGCAGGGGGCGGGAAACACCATATATTTT
>TRBJ2-3|-|few|TRBV12-5
CASGLKTDTQYF
TGTGCTAGTGGTTTGAAGACAGATACGCAGTATTTT
>TRBJ1-2|-|few|TRBV5-1
CASSPGTPKGYTF
TGCGCCAGCAGCCCGGGGACGCCTAAGGGCTACACCTTC
>TRBJ2-5|TRBD1|-|TRBV5-5
CASSPQGRRETQYF
TGTGCCAGCAGCCCACAGGGGCGCCGGGAGACCCAGTACTTC
>TRBJ2-3|TRBD2|-|TRBV7-2
CASSEAGLAVTDTQYF
TGTGCCAGCAGCGAGGCGGGACTAGCAGTCACAGATACGCAGTATTTT
>TRBJ1-5|TRBD1|-|TRBV30
CAWSPTGGYSNQPQHF
TGTGCCTGGAGTCCGACAGGGGGATATAGCAATCAGCCCCAGCATTTT
>TRBJ1-4|-|-|TRBV29-1
CSVVRNSGEKLFF
TGCAGCGTTGTTCGGAACTCCGGGGAAAAACTGTTTTTT
>TRBJ2-1|TRBD1|-|TRBV30
CAWSPMRQGFSYNEQFF
TGTGCCTGGAGCCCAATGAGACAGGGGTTTTCCTACAATGAGCAGTTCTTC
>TRBJ2-5|-|few|TRBV5-4
CASSNPGQRIETQYF
TGTGCCAGCAGCAATCCGGGACAAAGGATAGAGACCCAGTACTTC
>TRBJ2-1|-|-|TRBV6-5
CASRRREDGAQFF
TGTGCCAGCCGCCGGAGGGAAGACGGTGCGCAGTTCTTC
>TRBJ2-3|-|few|TRBV5-4
CASSLYGATDTQYF
TGTGCCAGCAGCTTATACGGGGCCACAGATACGCAGTATTTT
>TRBJ2-7|-|-|TRBV29-1
CSVVKTGPPYEQYF
TGCAGCGTTGTCAAAACAGGGCCCCCCTACGAGCAGTACTTC
>TRBJ1-6|-|-|TRBV30
CAWSPLDRPNSPLHF
TGTGCCTGGTCGCCGCTGGATCGGCCTAATTCACCCCTCCACTTT
>TRBJ1-3|-|-|TRBV9
CASSVDYSGNTIYF
TGTGCCAGCAGCGTCGATTACTCTGGAAACACCATATATTTT
>TRBJ2-5|-|-|TRBV5-1
CASSLAGSQKTQYF
TGCGCCAGCAGCTTGGCCGGGAGCCAGAAGACCCAGTACTTC
>TRBJ2-1|TRBD1|-|TRBV5-1
CASSDGTASYNEQFF
TGCGCCAGCAGCGATGGGACAGCAAGTTACAATGAGCAGTTCTTC
>TRBJ1-2|TRBD1|many|TRBV30
CAWSEGQGYGYTF
TGTGCCTGGAGTGAAGGACAGGGCTATGGCTACACCTTC